The 27 T cell receptor beta chains reported below all come from one sample, sequenced in a study of blood T cell repertoires in COVID-19. Method: immunoSEQ multiplex PCR; TCRdb's copy keeps in-frame clones and lacks some. Of approximately 120,000 clones listed, roughly 74% are singletons. The sample taken for sequencing was peripheral blood. Every receptor here comes from a man aged 80 or over with COVID-19, enrolled during active disease.

This rearrangement joins TRBV7-8 to TRBJ2-3, with D possibly TRBD2 on 6 matching bases. V shed 1 base and J shed 6 bases, with 8 bases lying between them. Germline-derived CDR1 and CDR2 are SGHVS and FQNEAQ. The CDR3 extends over 13 amino acids. The CDR3 region is CASSLVRGDTQYF. The DNA for the CDR3 is TGTGCCAGCAGCTTAGTCCGGGGGGATACGCAGTATTTT.

The chain employs TRBV19 and TRBJ2-7; 7 nucleotides align to TRBD2. The V segment lost 10 bases and the J segment 2 bases; nucleotides outside the gene matches: 11. Germline CDR1 is LNHDA and CDR2 is SQIVND (reference sequence). The CDR3 is made up of 14 amino acids. The CDR3 nucleotides are TGTGCCACTGCGGGGCTAGCGGAACCCTACGAGCAGTACTTC. It is translated as CATAGLAEPYEQYF.

A remark on this clone: The junction departs from germline at one end; a sequencing error may be responsible. The chain joins TRBV9 to TRBJ1-2, with TRBD1 as a possible D gene (5 bases). The length of the CDR3 is 13 residues. Germline CDR1 and CDR2: SGDLS and YYNGEE. CDR3: CASSVWAGSPSRF. CDR3 nucleotide sequence: TGTGCCAGCAGCGTGTGGGCAGGGTCTCCTTCGCGATTC.

The gene calls are TRBV28 and TRBJ2-5, with 7 bases lining up with TRBD2. With 5 bases clipped from V and 3 bases from J, the junction kept 12 bases outside the gene matches. Germline lookup yields CDR1 MDHEN and CDR2 SYDVKM. The CDR3 loop spans 16 amino acids. The CDR3 DNA reads TGTGCCAGCAGTCGGCTGGGGGAGGGTAGAGAAGAGACCCAGTACTTC. This sequence encodes CASSRLGEGREETQYF.

The table lists this clone with a count of one. V usage is TRBV6-5 and J usage is TRBJ1-4; no definite D call. Germline V gene sequence: CDR1 MNHEY, CDR2 SVGAGI. V was cut by 8 bases and J by 3 bases, with 16 bases left in between. This CDR3 has 15 residues. This CDR3 is CASAANGNANEKLFF. CDR3 bases: TGTGCCAGCGCCGCTAACGGGAACGCTAATGAAAAACTGTTTTTT.

The chain has TRBV28 and TRBJ2-5; the D gene is possibly TRBD1 (7 bases). Germline V gene lookup returns CDR1 MDHEN and CDR2 SYDVKM. The V end was cut by 5 bases, the J end by 0 bases, with 10 bases between. This CDR3 is built from 14 residues. Here the CDR3 DNA reads TGTGCCAGCAGTGCGGGACAGTACCAAGAGACCCAGTACTTC. Translated: CASSAGQYQETQYF.

The V gene is TRBV28, the J gene TRBJ1-2; D is possibly TRBD1 (5 bases). Germline V lookup: CDR1 MDHEN, CDR2 SYDVKM. The CDR3 extends over 14 amino acids. V lost 1 base to trimming and J lost 4 bases, with 10 bases between them. CDR3: CASSLYPRAYGYTF. CDR3 coding DNA: TGTGCCAGCAGTTTATACCCCAGGGCCTATGGCTACACCTTC.

This clone has a single count. V usage is TRBV28 and J usage is TRBJ1-5; a weak D match, TRBD1 (5 bases). Trimming pared 2 bases from V and 7 bases from J, leaving 12 bases between. This CDR3 contains 14 residues. Germline V gene data show CDR1 as MDHEN and CDR2 as SYDVKM. The DNA of the CDR3 is TGTGCCAGCAGTTTACCAGGGTCTAGGCAGCCCCAGCATTTT. This codes for CASSLPGSRQPQHF.

CDR3 sequence: CASTPTSGGEQFF. CDR3 sequence (DNA): TGTGCCAGCACCCCGACTAGCGGCGGGGAGCAGTTCTTC. The V gene is TRBV6-2 or TRBV6-3, the J gene TRBJ2-1, with 9 bases matching TRBD2. Germline-derived CDR1 and CDR2 are MNHEY and SVGEGT. J lost 10 bases, V lost 7 bases, and 8 bases had no gene match. The CDR3 runs to 13 residues.

The rearrangement links TRBV27 to TRBJ2-1, with unresolved D. CDR1 is MNHEY and CDR2 is SMNVEV in the germline V gene (reference sequence). The CDR3 totals 13 residues. V was clipped by 3 bases and J by 6 bases, with 9 bases between them. In nucleotides, the CDR3 is TGTGCCAGCAGTTTTTCCAGACTCAATGAGCAGTTCTTC. Amino acid sequence: CASSFSRLNEQFF.

Points on this clone: The junction shows a germline mismatch at one end, possibly a read error. J is TRBJ1-1 and V is TRBV23-1; no clear D. TRBV23-1 carries the ORF label, with uncertain function. This CDR3 comprises 8 residues. In nucleotides, the CDR3 is TGCGCCAGCAGTCATCCTAGTTTT. Translated, it gives CASSHPSF.

V is TRBV10-2 and J is TRBJ1-1; D perhaps matches TRBD1 (6 bases). The V end was cut by 6 bases, the J end by 4 bases, with 15 bases between. CDR3 size: 14 residues. The germline CDR1 and CDR2 sequences are WSHSY and SAAADI. CDR3 bases: TGCGCCAGCAGCGCACAGGGATTTGGCACTGAAGCTTTCTTT. Translated, it gives CASSAQGFGTEAFF.

This clone came up once. V gene TRBV6-4 combines with J gene TRBJ1-6; D possibly corresponds to TRBD1 (6 bases). Trimming left V 3 bases short and J 7 bases short, with 13 bases between. CDR1 is MRHNA and CDR2 is SNTAGT in the germline V gene. The length of the CDR3 is 15 residues. The DNA for the CDR3 is TGTGCCAGCAGTGAAGTGGCAGGGGTCAATTCACCCCTCCACTTT. Its protein product is CASSEVAGVNSPLHF.

As regards this clone: Within the sample, other DNA sequences also encode this same CDR3. V is TRBV2 and J is TRBJ2-5; 9 bases are shared with TRBD1. V shed 6 bases, J shed 3 bases, and the junction held 8 bases outside the gene matches. Germline CDR1 reads SNHLY; CDR2 reads FYNNEI. CDR3 length equals 15 residues. CDR3 residues: CASSDRGTGEETQYF. The CDR3 DNA follows: TGTGCCAGCAGCGACAGGGGGACAGGTGAAGAGACCCAGTACTTC. The full variable domain, in which reference TRBV2 and TRBJ2-5 provide the parts outside the CDR3, is EPEVTQTPSHQVTQMGQEVILRCVPISNHLYFYWYRQILGQKVEFLVSFYNNEISEKSEIFDDQFSVERPDGSNFTLKIRSTKLEDSAMYFCASSDRGTGEETQYFGPGTRLLVL.

This chain connects TRBV7-2 to TRBJ1-2; TRBD1 agrees at 10 bases. This CDR3 comprises 15 residues. Trimming cost V 3 bases and J 3 bases; bases outside gene matches: 4. Germline CDR1 reads SGHTA; CDR2 reads FQGNSA. CDR3 nucleotides: TGTGCCAGCAGCTTTTTGACAGGGGGCGACTATGGCTACACCTTC. It is translated as CASSFLTGGDYGYTF.

This sequence joins TRBV4-3 and TRBJ2-1, with D uncertain. This CDR3 comprises 16 residues. V lost 1 base, J lost 2 bases, and 12 bases lay in between. CDR1 and CDR2 from the germline V gene are LGHNA and YSLEER. The CDR3 loop reads CASSQVSDFPYNEQFF. The CDR3 nucleotides are TGCGCCAGCAGCCAAGTGTCAGACTTTCCCTACAATGAGCAGTTCTTC.

This clone has a single count. This rearrangement joins TRBV6-6 to TRBJ1-5; TRBD1 matches 7 bases. This CDR3 contains 17 residues. The J segment lost 1 base and the V segment lost 6 bases, leaving 12 bases of the junction unmatched. Germline V CDR1 and CDR2: MNHNY, SVGAGI (reference sequence). CDR3 residues: CASSRSPTGISNQPQHF. DNA for the CDR3: TGTGCCAGCAGCCGATCCCCGACAGGGATAAGCAATCAGCCCCAGCATTTT.

The chain couples TRBV7-3 to TRBJ2-3; 7 positions match TRBD2. J gave up 2 bases and V 1 base, and 9 bases lay outside the gene matches. Per the germline V gene, CDR1 is SGHTA and CDR2 is FQGTGA. This CDR3 comprises 17 residues. CDR3 bases: TGTGCCAGCAGCTTAAACGCCCCTAGCGGCACCACAGATACGCAGTATTTT. This sequence encodes CASSLNAPSGTTDTQYF.

The chain combines TRBV11-1 with TRBJ1-1, with 11 bases identical to TRBD1. Unmatched junction bases numbered 5, after V lost 6 bases and J lost 5 bases. The CDR3 is 14 amino acids. Germline-derived CDR1 and CDR2 are SGHAT and FQDESV (reference sequence). For the CDR3, the DNA is TGTGCCAGCAGACGCGGACAGGGGGCAACTGAAGCTTTCTTT. Encoded protein: CASRRGQGATEAFF.

This clone showed up just a few times. The chain has TRBV27 and TRBJ1-2, with a tentative D call TRBD1 (5 bases). Germline CDR1 is MNHEY and CDR2 is SMNVEV (reference sequence). This CDR3 region has 14 residues. Trimming took 3 bases from V and 2 from J, leaving 10 bases between them. The CDR3 sequence is CASSFGGTNYGYTF. DNA of the CDR3: TGTGCCAGCAGTTTCGGAGGGACGAACTATGGCTACACCTTC.

The rearrangement uses TRBV5-4 and TRBJ2-7; D possibly corresponds to TRBD2 (6 bases). With 3 bases removed from V and 0 bases from J, the gap between germline ends came to 10 bases. Germline V gene data show CDR1 as SGHNT and CDR2 as YYREEE (reference sequence). The CDR3 is 14 residues long. The CDR3 nucleotides read TGTGCCAGCAGCTACGGGACTGCCTCCTACGAGCAGTACTTC. Its protein is CASSYGTASYEQYF.

In DNA, the CDR3 is TGTGCCAGCTCCCCCCGAACAGATCCGAGCGAGCAGTACTTC. Encoded protein: CASSPRTDPSEQYF. The chain has TRBV27 and TRBJ2-7; no reliable D call. Deletions cut 8 bases from V and 6 bases from J, with 20 bases between. CDR1 is MNHEY and CDR2 is SMNVEV in the germline V gene (reference sequence). CDR3 size: 14 residues.

The chain uses TRBV18 and TRBJ2-7, with 8 bases fitting TRBD1. Germline V lookup: CDR1 KGHSH, CDR2 LQKENI. V lost 4 bases, J lost 5 bases, and 10 bases stayed unmatched. The length of the CDR3 is 15 residues. The CDR3 coding sequence is TGTGCCAGCTCACGCGGACAGGGTCGTGGGAACGAGCAGTACTTC. It encodes CASSRGQGRGNEQYF. The whole variable domain, remainder taken from reference TRBV18 and TRBJ2-7, is NAGVMQNPRHLVRRRGQEARLRCSPMKGHSHVYWYRQLPEEGLKFMVYLQKENIIDESGMPKERFSAEFPKEGPSILRIQQVVRGDSAAYFCASSRGQGRGNEQYFGPGTRLTVT.

The chain employs TRBV29-1 and TRBJ1-1; unclear D gene. The CDR3 is 14 amino acids. In germline, CDR1 is SQVTM, CDR2 ANQGSEA. Trimming pared 7 bases from V and 1 base from J, leaving 16 bases between. CDR3 coding DNA: TGCAGCGCCTACTGGCTAGGAGGGAACACTGAAGCTTTCTTT. Its translation: CSAYWLGGNTEAFF.

The chain employs TRBV19 and TRBJ2-5; 13 nucleotides agree with TRBD2. Unmatched junction bases numbered 16, after V lost 5 bases and J lost 4 bases. The V gene's germline CDR1 is LNHDA and CDR2 SQIVND (reference sequence). The CDR3 is 19 residues long. The CDR3 nucleotides read TGTGCCAGTAGTGTGACTAGCGGGAGGAATCAACCCATTAGAGAGACCCAGTACTTC. Its translation: CASSVTSGRNQPIRETQYF.

The chain employs TRBV19 and TRBJ1-1; no definite D call. CDR3 size: 15 residues. CDR1 is LNHDA, CDR2 SQIVND, per germline (reference sequence). The V gene lost 3 bases and the J gene lost 5 bases, with 16 bases spanning the gap. The CDR3 DNA is TGTGCCAGTAGTATCGGTGGGTCGGAAGCGACTGAAGCTTTCTTT. Translation: CASSIGGSEATEAFF.

This clone was seen more than once but under ten times. J is TRBJ1-6 and V is TRBV7-9; 11 bases fit TRBD1. CDR3 length: 18 amino acids. CDR1 SEHNR and CDR2 FQNEAQ come from the germline V gene (reference sequence). V dropped 5 bases and J dropped 2; count of bases not matched to a gene: 8. DNA for the CDR3: TGTGCCAGCAGCCACACGGGACAGGGGGGTCCCTATAATTCACCCCTCCACTTT. Amino acid sequence: CASSHTGQGGPYNSPLHF.